The source of this TCR beta chain is a study of T cell repertoires in cytomegalovirus infection. Study at large: CMV infection plus the matching HLA type was flagged by public TCR beta signatures.

Study-level results: Cumulative frequency (of public TCR beta family members) identified carriers of CMV plus the relevant HLA. Clonotypes of TCR beta that were HLA-C-restricted and CMV-specific dominated the ex vivo response.

In germline, CDR1 is SGHDT, CDR2 YYEEEE. This CDR3 comprises 14 residues. The V gene lost 1 base and the J gene lost 2 bases, with 9 bases spanning the gap. This clonotype was seen a single time. Its antigen is not identified. Each CDR3 protein is one row after TCRdb ran MiXCR on the reads. Here the sample spans 300,000 to 400,000 distinct CDR3 sequences, around 29% being singletons. The source of this sequence is a human donor in good health (CMV status not recorded). Some clones in this sample may be carry-over from other donors' samples. The chain has TRBV5-6 and TRBJ1-2; D gene ambiguous. This sample comprised cultured PBMCs, obtained from culture after CMV antigen stimulation. The CDR3 here is CASSLNQRNYGYTF. Written as DNA, the CDR3 is TGTGCCAGCAGCTTGAACCAACGAAACTATGGCTACACCTTC.